The clone carrying this T cell receptor (beta chain) has just a few counts. Each CDR3 protein is one row after TCRdb ran MiXCR on the RT-PCR reads. The sample lists about 700,000 distinct CDR3 sequences; 14% were seen once. The CDR3 covers 15 residues. Trimming stripped 1 base from V and 2 bases from J, with 9 bases between. CDR1 and CDR2 from the germline V gene are SEHNR and FQNEAQ (reference sequence). V and J are TRBV7-9 and TRBJ1-5; D uncertain. The sample taken for sequencing was memory CD4+ T cells from blood. The receptor was isolated from a female donor in good health, serving as a healthy control. The CDR3 DNA follows: TGTGCCAGCAGCTTAGGACCCTATGGCAATCAGCCCCAGCATTTT. Its protein product is CASSLGPYGNQPQHF.